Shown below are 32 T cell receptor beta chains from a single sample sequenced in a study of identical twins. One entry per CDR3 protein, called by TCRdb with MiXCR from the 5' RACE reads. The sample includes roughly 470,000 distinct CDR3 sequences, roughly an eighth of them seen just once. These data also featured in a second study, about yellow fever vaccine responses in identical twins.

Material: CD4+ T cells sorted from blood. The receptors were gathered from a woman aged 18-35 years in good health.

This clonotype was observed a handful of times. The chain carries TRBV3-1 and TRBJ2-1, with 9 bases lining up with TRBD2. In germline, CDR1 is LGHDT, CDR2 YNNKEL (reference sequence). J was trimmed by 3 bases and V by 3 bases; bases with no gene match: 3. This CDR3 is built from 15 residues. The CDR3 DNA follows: TGTGCCAGCAGCCACCTAGCGGGACTCTACAATGAGCAGTTCTTC. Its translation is CASSHLAGLYNEQFF.

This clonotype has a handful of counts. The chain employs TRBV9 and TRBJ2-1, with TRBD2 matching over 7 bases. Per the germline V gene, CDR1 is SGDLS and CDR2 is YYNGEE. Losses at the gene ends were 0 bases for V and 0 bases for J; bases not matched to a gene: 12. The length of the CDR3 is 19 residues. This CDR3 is CASSVVPAGDRSSYNEQFF. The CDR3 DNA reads TGTGCCAGCAGCGTAGTTCCCGCGGGAGATAGGAGCTCCTACAATGAGCAGTTCTTC.

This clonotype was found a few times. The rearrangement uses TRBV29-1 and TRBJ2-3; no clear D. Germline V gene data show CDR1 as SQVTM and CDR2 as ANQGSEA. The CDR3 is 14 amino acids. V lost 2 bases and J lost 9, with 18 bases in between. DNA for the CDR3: TGCAGCGTTGAACTTTGGATAGGTCTTTCCACGCAGTATTTT. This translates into CSVELWIGLSTQYF.

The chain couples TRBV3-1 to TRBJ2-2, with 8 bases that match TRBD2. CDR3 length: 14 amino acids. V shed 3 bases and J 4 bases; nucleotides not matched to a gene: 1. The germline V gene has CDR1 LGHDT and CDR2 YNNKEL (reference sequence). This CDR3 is CASSHLAGTGELFF. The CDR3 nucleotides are TGTGCCAGCAGCCATCTAGCGGGCACCGGGGAGCTGTTTTTT.

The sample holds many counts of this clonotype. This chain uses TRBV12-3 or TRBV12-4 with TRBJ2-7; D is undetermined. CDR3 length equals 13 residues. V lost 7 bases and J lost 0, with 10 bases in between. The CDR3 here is CASTIDTSYEQYF. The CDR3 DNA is TGTGCCAGCACCATAGACACCTCCTACGAGCAGTACTTC.

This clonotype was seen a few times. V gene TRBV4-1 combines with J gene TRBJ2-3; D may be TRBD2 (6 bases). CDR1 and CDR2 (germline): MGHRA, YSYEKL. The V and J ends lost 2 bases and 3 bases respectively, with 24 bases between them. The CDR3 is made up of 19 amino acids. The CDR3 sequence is CASSQLIIPKGGGTDTQYF. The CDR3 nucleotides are TGCGCCAGCAGCCAACTCATCATCCCTAAGGGAGGTGGGACAGATACGCAGTATTTT.

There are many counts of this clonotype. CDR3: CATSDSGTDTDTQYF. In DNA, the CDR3 is TGTGCCACCAGTGATTCCGGGACGGACACAGATACGCAGTATTTT. This chain links TRBV24-1 with TRBJ2-3; either TRBD1 or TRBD2 may fit D (5 bases each). Germline loops: CDR1 KGHDR, CDR2 SFDVKD. V gave up 2 bases and J gave up 2 bases, with 10 bases separating them. The CDR3 covers 15 residues.

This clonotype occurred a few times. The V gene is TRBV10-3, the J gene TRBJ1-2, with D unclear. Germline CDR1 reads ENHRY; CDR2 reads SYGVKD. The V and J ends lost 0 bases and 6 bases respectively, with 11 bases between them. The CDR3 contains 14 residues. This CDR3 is CAISESTTRDGYTF. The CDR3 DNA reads TGTGCCATCAGTGAGTCTACGACGAGGGATGGCTACACCTTC.

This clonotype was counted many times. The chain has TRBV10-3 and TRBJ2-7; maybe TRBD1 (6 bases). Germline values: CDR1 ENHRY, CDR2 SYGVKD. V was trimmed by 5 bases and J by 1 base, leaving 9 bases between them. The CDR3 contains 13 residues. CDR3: CAISTGQSYEQYF. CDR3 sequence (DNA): TGTGCCATCAGTACGGGACAATCCTACGAGCAGTACTTC.

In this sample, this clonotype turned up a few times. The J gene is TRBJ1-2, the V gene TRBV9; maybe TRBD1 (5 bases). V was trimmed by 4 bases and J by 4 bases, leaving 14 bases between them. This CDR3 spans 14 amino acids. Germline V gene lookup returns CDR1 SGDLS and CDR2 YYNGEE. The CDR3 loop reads CASSPGRLVYGYTF. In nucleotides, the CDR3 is TGTGCCAGCAGCCCGGGACGGTTAGTCTATGGCTACACCTTC.

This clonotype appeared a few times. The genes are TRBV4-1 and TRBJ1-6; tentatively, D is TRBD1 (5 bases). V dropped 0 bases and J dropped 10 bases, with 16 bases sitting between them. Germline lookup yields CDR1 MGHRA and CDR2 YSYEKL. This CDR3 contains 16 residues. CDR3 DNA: TGCGCCAGCAGCCAAGACGCCGCAGGGTGGAAGTCACCCCTCCACTTT. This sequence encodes CASSQDAAGWKSPLHF.

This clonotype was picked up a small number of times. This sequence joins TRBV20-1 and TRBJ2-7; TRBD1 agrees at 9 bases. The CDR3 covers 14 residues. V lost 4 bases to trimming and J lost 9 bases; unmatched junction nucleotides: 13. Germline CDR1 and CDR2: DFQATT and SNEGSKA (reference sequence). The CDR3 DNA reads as TGCAGTGCTACTTCGGGACAGGGAACCCCTGGGCAGTACTTC. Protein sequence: CSATSGQGTPGQYF.

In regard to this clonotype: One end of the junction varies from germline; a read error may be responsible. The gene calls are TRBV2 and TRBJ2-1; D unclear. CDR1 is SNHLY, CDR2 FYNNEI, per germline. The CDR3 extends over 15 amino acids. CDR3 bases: TGTGCCAGCAGCGACCTCGGCGGCTCCTACGATGAGCAGTTCTTC. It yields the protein CASSDLGGSYDEQFF. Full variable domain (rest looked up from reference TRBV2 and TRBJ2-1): EPEVTQTPSHQVTQMGQEVILRCVPISNHLYFYWYRQILGQKVEFLVSFYNNEISEKSEIFDDQFSVERPDGSNFTLKIRSTKLEDSAMYFCASSDLGGSYDEQFFGPGTRLTVL.

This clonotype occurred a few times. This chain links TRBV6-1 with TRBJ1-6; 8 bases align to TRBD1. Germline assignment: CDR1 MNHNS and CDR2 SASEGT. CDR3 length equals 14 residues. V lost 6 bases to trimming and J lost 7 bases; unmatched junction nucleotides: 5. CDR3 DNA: TGTGCCAGCAGCCCCCGACAGGGGAATTCACCCCTCCACTTT. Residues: CASSPRQGNSPLHF.

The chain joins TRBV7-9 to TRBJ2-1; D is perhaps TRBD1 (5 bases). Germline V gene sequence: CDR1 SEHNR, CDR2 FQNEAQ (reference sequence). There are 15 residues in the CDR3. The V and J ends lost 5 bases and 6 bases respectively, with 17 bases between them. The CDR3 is CASSRNPRQINEQFF. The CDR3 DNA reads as TGTGCCAGCAGCCGTAACCCGCGACAGATCAATGAGCAGTTCTTC.

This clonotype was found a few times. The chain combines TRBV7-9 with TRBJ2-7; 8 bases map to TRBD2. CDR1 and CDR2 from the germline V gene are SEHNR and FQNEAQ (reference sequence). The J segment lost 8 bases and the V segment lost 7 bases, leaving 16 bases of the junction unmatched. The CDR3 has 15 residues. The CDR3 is CASTPFSGTYVKQYF. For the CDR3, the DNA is TGTGCCAGCACCCCCTTTAGCGGGACCTACGTCAAGCAGTACTTC. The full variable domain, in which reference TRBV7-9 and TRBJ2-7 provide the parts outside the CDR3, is DTGVSQNPRHKITKRGQNVTFRCDPISEHNRLYWYRQTLGQGPEFLTYFQNEAQLEKSRLLSDRFSAERPKGSFSTLEIQRTEQGDSAMYLCASTPFSGTYVKQYFGPGTRLTVT.

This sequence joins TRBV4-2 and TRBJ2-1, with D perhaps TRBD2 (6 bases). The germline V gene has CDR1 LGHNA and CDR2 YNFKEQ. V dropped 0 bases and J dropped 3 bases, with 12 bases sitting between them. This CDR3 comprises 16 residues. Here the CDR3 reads CASSQDPAGSYNEQFF. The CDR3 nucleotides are TGTGCCAGCAGCCAAGATCCCGCGGGGAGCTACAATGAGCAGTTCTTC.

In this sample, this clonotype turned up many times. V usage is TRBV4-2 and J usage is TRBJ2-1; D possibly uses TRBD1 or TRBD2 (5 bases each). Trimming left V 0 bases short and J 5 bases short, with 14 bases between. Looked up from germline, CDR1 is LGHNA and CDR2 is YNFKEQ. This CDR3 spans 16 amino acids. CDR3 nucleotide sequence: TGTGCCAGCAGCCAAGATGGGGCTAGCTTCGACAATGAGCAGTTCTTC. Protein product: CASSQDGASFDNEQFF.

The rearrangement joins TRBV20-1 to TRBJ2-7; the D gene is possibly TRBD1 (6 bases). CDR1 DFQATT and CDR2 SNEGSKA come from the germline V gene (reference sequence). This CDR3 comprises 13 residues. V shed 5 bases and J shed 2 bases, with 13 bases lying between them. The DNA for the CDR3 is TGCAGTGCTCCTCTGGACAGTACCTACGAGCAGTACTTC. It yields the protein CSAPLDSTYEQYF.

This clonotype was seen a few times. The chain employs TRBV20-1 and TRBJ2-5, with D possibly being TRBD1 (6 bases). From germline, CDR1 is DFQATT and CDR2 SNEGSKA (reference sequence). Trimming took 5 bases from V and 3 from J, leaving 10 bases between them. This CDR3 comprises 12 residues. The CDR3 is CSALQGKETQYF. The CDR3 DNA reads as TGCAGTGCTTTACAGGGAAAAGAGACCCAGTACTTC.

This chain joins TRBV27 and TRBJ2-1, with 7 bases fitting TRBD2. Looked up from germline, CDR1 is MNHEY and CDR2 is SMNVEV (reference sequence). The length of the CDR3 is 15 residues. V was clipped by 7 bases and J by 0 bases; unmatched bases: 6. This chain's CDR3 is CASIKAGSSYNEQFF. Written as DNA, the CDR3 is TGTGCCAGCATCAAAGCGGGAAGCTCCTACAATGAGCAGTTCTTC.

The CDR3 bases are TGTGCCAGCAGTTTAGAGCTTCCTGGGGCCAACGTCCTGACTTTC. Translation gives CASSLELPGANVLTF. The genes are TRBV28 and TRBJ2-6; D not certain. This CDR3 contains 15 residues. The germline V gene has CDR1 MDHEN and CDR2 SYDVKM. V gave up 2 bases and J gave up 2 bases, with 7 bases separating them.

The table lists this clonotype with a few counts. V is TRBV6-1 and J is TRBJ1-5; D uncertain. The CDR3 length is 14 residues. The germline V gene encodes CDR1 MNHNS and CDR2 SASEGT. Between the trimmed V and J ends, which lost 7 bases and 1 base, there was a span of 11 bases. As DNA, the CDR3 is TGTGCCAGCACCCTACACGACAGCAATCAGCCCCAGCATTTT. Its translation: CASTLHDSNQPQHF.

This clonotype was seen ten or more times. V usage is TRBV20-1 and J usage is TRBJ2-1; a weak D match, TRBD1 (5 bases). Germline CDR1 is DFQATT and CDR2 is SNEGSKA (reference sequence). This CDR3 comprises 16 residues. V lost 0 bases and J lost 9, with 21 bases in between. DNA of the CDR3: TGCAGTGCTAGAGATCAAGAGTCAGGGAATAGGGGTGAGCAGTTCTTC. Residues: CSARDQESGNRGEQFF.

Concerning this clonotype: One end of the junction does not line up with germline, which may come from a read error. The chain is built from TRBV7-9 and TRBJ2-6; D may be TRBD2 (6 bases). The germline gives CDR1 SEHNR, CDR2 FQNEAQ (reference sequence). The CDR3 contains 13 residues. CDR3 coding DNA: TGTGCCAGCAGCTTAGACGGGGGCAACGTCCTGACTTTC. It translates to CASSLDGGNVLTF. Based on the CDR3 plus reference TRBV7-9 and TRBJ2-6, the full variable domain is DTGVSQNPRHKITKRGQNVTFRCDPISEHNRLYWYRQTLGQGPEFLTYFQNEAQLEKSRLLSDRFSAERPKGSFSTLEIQRTEQGDSAMYLCASSLDGGNVLTFGAGSRLTVL.

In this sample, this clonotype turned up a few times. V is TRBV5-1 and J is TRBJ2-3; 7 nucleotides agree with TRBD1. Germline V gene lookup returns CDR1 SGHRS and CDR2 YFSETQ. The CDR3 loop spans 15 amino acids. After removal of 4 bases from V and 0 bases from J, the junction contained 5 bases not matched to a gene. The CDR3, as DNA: TGCGCCAGCAGCATAGGACAGGCCAGCACAGATACGCAGTATTTT. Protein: CASSIGQASTDTQYF.

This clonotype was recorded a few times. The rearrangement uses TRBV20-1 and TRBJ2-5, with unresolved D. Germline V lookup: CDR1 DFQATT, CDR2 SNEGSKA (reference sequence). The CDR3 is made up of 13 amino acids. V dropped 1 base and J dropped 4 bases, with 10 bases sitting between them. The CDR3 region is CSARGTVSETQYF. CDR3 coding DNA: TGCAGTGCTAGAGGGACCGTCTCAGAGACCCAGTACTTC.

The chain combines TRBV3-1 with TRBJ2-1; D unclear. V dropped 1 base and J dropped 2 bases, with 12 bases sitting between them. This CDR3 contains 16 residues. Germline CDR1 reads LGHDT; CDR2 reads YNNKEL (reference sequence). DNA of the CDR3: TGTGCCAGCAGCCAAGTGGGTAAGTCAGCCTACAATGAGCAGTTCTTC. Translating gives CASSQVGKSAYNEQFF.

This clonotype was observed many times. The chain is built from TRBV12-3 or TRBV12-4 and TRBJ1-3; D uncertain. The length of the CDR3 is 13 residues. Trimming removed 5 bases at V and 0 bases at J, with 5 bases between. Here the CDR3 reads CASSRSSGNTIYF. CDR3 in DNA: TGTGCCAGCAGTCGCAGCTCTGGAAACACCATATATTTT.

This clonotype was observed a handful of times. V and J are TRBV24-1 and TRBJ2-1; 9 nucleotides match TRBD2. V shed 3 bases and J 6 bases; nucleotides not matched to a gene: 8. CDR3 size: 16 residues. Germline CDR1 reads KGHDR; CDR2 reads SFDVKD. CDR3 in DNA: TGTGCCACCAGTGATAGGGTTAGCGGGGGCTCCAATGAGCAGTTCTTC. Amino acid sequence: CATSDRVSGGSNEQFF.

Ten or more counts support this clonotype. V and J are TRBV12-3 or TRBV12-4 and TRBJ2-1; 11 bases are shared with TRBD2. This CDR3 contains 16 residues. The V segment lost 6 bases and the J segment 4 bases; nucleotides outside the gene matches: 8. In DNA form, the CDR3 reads TGTGCCAGCAGCCAAACTAGCGGGGGCCCATACAATGAGCAGTTCTTC. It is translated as CASSQTSGGPYNEQFF.

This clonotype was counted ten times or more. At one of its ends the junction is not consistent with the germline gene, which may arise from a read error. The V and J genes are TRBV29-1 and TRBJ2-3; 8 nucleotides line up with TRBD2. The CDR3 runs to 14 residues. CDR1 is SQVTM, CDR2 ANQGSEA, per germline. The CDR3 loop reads CSVASLAGTGTQYF. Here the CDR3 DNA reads TGCAGCGTTGCCAGTCTAGCGGGCACAGGTACGCAGTATTTT.